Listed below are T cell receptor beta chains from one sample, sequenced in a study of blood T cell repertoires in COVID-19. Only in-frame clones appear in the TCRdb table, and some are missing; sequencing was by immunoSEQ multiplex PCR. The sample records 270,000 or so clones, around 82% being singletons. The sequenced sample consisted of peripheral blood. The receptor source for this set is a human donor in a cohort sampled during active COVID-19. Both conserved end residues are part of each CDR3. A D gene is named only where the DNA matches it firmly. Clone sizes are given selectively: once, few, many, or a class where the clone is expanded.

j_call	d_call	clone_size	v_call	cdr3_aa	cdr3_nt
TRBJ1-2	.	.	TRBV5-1	CASSLARGGYTF	TGCGCCAGCAGCTTGGCCAGGGGAGGCTACACCTTC
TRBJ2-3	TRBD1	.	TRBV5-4	CASSPRTGRTDTQYF	TGTGCCAGCAGCCCAAGGACAGGACGCACAGATACGCAGTATTTT
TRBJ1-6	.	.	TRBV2	CASSGQGINSPLHF	TGTGCCAGCAGTGGGCAGGGGATTAATTCACCCCTCCACTTT
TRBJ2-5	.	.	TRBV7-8	CASSLGAGSQYF	TGTGCCAGCAGCCTGGGCGCAGGTAGCCAGTACTTC
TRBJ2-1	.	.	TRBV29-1	CSVAVRSYNEQFF	TGCAGCGTTGCAGTAAGATCCTACAATGAGCAGTTCTTC
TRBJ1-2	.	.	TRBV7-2	CASAYGIHKQYGYTF	TGTGCCAGCGCATACGGGATACACAAACAATATGGCTACACCTTC
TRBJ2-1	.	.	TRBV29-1	CSVGTPSSYNEQFF	TGCAGCGTTGGGACTCCTAGCTCCTACAATGAGCAGTTCTTC
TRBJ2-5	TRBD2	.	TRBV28	CATLTSGRGYRETQYF	TGTGCCACCTTGACTAGCGGGAGAGGGTATAGGGAGACCCAGTACTTC
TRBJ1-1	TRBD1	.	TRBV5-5	CASSLGPGQGNTEAFF	TGTGCCAGCAGCTTGGGTCCGGGACAGGGGAACACTGAAGCTTTCTTT
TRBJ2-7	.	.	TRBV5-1	CASTTLQGTQQYF	TGCGCCAGCACAACTCTACAGGGTACCCAGCAGTACTTC
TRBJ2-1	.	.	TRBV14	CASSQVRLQQFF	TGTGCCAGCAGCCAAGTCCGTCTCCAGCAGTTCTTC
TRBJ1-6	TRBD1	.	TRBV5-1	CASSRGTGASSPLHF	TGCGCCAGCAGCCGGGGGACAGGGGCATCTTCACCCCTCCACTTT
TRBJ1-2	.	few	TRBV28	CASSLAARLDGYTF	TGTGCCAGCAGTTTAGCGGCGCGCCTGGATGGCTACACCTTC
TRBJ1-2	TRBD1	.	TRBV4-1	CASSPGQGGYYTF	TGCGCCAGCAGCCCCGGACAGGGAGGATACTACACCTTC
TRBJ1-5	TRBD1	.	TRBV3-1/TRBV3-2	CASRRDRFNSNQPQHF	TGTGCCAGTCGCCGGGACAGGTTTAATAGCAATCAGCCCCAGCATTTT
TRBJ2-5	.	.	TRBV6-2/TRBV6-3	CASSYRGSLQETQYF	TGTGCCAGCAGTTACCGCGGCAGCTTACAAGAGACCCAGTACTTC
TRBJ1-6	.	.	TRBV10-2	CASKPADNSPLHF	TGCGCCAGCAAACCCGCAGATAATTCACCCCTCCACTTT
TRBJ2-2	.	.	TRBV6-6	CASSLGGSNTGELFF	TGTGCCAGCAGCTTGGGAGGTTCGAACACCGGGGAGCTGTTTTTT
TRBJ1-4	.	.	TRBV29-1	CSVSLTGPTNEKLFF	TGCAGCGTTTCGTTAACAGGCCCCACTAATGAAAAACTGTTTTTT
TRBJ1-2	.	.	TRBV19	CASSRTENYGYTF	TGTGCCAGTAGCAGAACAGAGAACTATGGCTACACCTTC
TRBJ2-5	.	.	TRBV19	CASRSGRETQYF	TGTGCCAGTAGGAGCGGAAGAGAGACCCAGTACTTC
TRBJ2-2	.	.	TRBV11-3	CASSFNSGAGGELFF	TGTGCCAGCAGCTTCAATTCCGGGGCGGGAGGGGAGCTGTTTTTT
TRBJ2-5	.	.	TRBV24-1	CATSDDHSQVTSRETQYF	TGTGCCACCAGTGACGATCATTCTCAGGTGACAAGTCGAGAGACCCAGTACTTC
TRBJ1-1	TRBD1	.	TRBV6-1	CASSEHRPGGWSTEAFF	TGTGCCAGCAGTGAACATCGACCAGGGGGTTGGAGCACTGAAGCTTTCTTT
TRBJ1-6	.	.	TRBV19	CASTLSGTNPSPLHF	TGTGCCAGTACCCTATCCGGGACTAACCCTTCACCCCTCCACTTT
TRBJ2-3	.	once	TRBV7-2	CASSLDRVGTDTQYF	TGTGCCAGCAGCTTAGACAGGGTAGGGACAGATACGCAGTATTTT
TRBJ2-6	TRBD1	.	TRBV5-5	CASSLRQGNLGANVLTF	TGTGCCAGCAGCTTGAGACAGGGTAATCTTGGGGCCAACGTCCTGACTTTC
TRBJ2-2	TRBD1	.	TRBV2	CASSSQGTGELFF	TGTGCCAGCAGTTCACAGGGGACCGGGGAGCTGTTTTTT
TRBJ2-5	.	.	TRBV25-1	CASSADRDIQETQYF	TGTGCCAGCAGTGCAGACCGGGACATTCAAGAGACCCAGTACTTC
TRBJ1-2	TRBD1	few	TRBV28	CASSRTGRSGYTF	TGTGCCAGCAGCCGGACAGGGCGGAGTGGCTACACCTTC
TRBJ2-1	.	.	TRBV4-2	CASSQPTRNEQFF	TGTGCCAGCAGCCAACCCACCCGGAATGAGCAGTTCTTC
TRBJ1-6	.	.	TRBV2	CASSEHRDNSPLHF	TGTGCCAGCAGTGAGCACAGAGATAATTCACCCCTCCACTTT
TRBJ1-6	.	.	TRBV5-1	CASSQEGRGPLHF	TGCGCCAGCAGCCAGGAGGGTCGAGGCCCCCTCCACTTT